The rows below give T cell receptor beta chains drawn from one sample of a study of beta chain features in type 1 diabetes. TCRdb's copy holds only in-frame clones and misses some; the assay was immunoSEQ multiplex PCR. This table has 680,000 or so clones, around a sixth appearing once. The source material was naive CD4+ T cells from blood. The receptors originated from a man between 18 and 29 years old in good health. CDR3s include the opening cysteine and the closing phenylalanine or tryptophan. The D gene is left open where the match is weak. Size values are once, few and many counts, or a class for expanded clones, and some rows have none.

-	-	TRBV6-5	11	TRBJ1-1	CASTQGTEAFF	TGTGCCAGCACCCAGGGAACTGAAGCTTTCTTT
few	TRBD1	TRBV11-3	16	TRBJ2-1	CASSLEGTGVYNEQFF	TGTGCCAGCAGCTTAGAAGGGACAGGGGTCTACAATGAGCAGTTCTTC
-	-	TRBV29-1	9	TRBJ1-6	CSVGPPLHF	TGCAGCGTCGGTCCACCCCTCCACTTT
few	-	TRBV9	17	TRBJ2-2	CASSVGLAFANTGELFF	TGTGCCAGCAGCGTAGGGCTAGCGTTCGCGAACACCGGGGAGCTGTTTTTT
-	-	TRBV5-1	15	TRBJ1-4	CASSSGTPRGEKLFF	TGCGCCAGCAGCTCCGGGACACCCCGTGGGGAAAAACTGTTTTTT
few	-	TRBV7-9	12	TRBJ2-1	CASSRLGNEQFF	TGTGCCAGCAGTCGTTTGGGGAATGAGCAGTTCTTC
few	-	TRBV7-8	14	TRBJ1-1	CASSLARMNTEAFF	TGTGCCAGCAGCTTAGCACGCATGAACACTGAAGCTTTCTTT
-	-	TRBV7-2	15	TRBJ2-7	CASSFSHVQSYEQYF	TGTGCCAGCAGCTTTTCCCATGTACAGTCCTACGAGCAGTACTTC
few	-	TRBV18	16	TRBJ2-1	CASSPRAPVWGSEQFF	TGTGCCAGCTCACCAAGGGCTCCAGTCTGGGGCTCTGAGCAGTTCTTC
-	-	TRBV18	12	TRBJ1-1	CASSPKNTEAFF	TGTGCCAGCTCACCCAAGAACACTGAAGCTTTCTTT
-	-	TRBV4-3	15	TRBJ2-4	CASSQDNRDRNIQYF	TGCGCCAGCAGCCAAGATAACAGGGATAGAAACATTCAGTACTTC
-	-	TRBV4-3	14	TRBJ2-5	CASSQVIGQETQYF	TGCGCCAGCAGCCAAGTTATAGGACAAGAGACCCAGTACTTC
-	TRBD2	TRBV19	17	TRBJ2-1	CASSPSLLAGAYNEQFF	TGTGCCAGTAGTCCCAGCCTACTAGCGGGAGCCTACAATGAGCAGTTCTTC
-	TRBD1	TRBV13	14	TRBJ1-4	CASSLSGTAEKLFF	TGTGCCAGCAGCTTATCCGGGACAGCGGAAAAACTGTTTTTT
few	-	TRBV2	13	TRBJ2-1	CATQGFSYNEQFF	TGTGCCACCCAGGGGTTCTCCTACAATGAGCAGTTCTTC
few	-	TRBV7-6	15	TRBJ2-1	CASSPRSGLNNEQFF	TGTGCCAGCAGCCCGCGGAGCGGGTTGAACAATGAGCAGTTCTTC
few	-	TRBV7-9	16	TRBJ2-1	CASSLVPYKTYNEQFF	TGTGCCAGCAGCTTAGTCCCCTACAAGACCTACAATGAGCAGTTCTTC
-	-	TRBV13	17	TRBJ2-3	CASSLSSPAGGTDTQYF	TGTGCCAGCAGCTTAAGTTCCCCCGCAGGGGGCACAGATACGCAGTATTTT
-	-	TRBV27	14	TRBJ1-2	CASKTGPANYGYTF	TGTGCCAGCAAAACAGGGCCAGCTAACTATGGCTACACCTTC
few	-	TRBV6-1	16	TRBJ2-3	CASSEARVWNTDTQYF	TGTGCCAGCAGTGAGGCCAGGGTATGGAACACAGATACGCAGTATTTT
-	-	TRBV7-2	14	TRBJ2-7	CASSLESGPYEQYF	TGTGCCAGCAGCTTAGAGAGCGGGCCCTACGAGCAGTACTTC
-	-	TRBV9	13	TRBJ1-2	CASSPAGYYGYTF	TGTGCCAGCAGCCCGGCGGGGTACTATGGCTACACCTTC
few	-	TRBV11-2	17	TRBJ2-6	CASRIKLGQSGANVLTF	TGTGCCAGCAGGATTAAGCTCGGACAGTCTGGGGCCAACGTCCTGACTTTC
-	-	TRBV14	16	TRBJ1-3	CASSQDDKISGNTIYF	TGTGCCAGCAGCCAAGATGACAAAATCTCTGGAAACACCATATATTTT
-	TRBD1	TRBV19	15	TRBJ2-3	CASRHRDRGRDTQYF	TGTGCCAGCCGCCACCGGGACAGGGGGCGAGATACGCAGTATTTT
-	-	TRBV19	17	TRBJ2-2	CASSTRQVASSTGELFF	TGTGCCAGTAGTACTCGACAGGTGGCATCTTCGACCGGGGAGCTGTTTTTT
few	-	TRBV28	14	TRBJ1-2	CASSLLAPGYGYTF	TGTGCCAGCAGTCTACTAGCTCCCGGCTATGGCTACACCTTC
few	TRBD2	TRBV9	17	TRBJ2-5	CASSATSGLRGEETQYF	TGTGCCAGCAGCGCAACCTCGGGACTACGCGGGGAAGAGACCCAGTACTTC
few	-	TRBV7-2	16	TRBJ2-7	CASSLTSDGVGSEQYF	TGTGCCAGCAGCTTAACCTCGGACGGGGTCGGCTCCGAGCAGTACTTC
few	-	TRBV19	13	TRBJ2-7	CASSIQESYEQYF	TGTGCCAGTAGTATCCAAGAGTCCTACGAGCAGTACTTC
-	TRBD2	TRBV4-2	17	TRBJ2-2	CASSRGLAGSNTGELFF	TGTGCCAGCAGCCGCGGACTAGCGGGCTCGAACACCGGGGAGCTGTTTTTT
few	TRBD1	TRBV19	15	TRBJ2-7	CASTRDGTGGYEQYF	TGTGCCAGTACCAGGGATGGGACAGGGGGATACGAGCAGTACTTC
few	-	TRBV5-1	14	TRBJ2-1	CASSLGSGGNEQFF	TGCGCCAGCAGCTTGGGGTCCGGGGGCAATGAGCAGTTCTTC
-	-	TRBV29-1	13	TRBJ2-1	CSVGGRLSIEQFF	TGCAGCGTTGGAGGCAGGTTATCAATTGAGCAGTTCTTC
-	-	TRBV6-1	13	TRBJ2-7	CASSEGQAAEQYF	TGTGCCAGCAGTGAAGGCCAAGCCGCCGAGCAGTACTTC
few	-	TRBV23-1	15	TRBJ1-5	CASSQGWWGNQPQHF	TGCGCCAGCAGTCAAGGGTGGTGGGGCAATCAGCCCCAGCATTTT
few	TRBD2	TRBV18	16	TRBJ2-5	CASSPRLAGPSETQYF	TGTGCCAGCTCACCACGGCTAGCGGGGCCATCGGAGACCCAGTACTTC
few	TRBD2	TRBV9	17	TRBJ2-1	CASSARTSRFVHNEQFF	TGTGCCAGCAGCGCCCGGACTAGCAGATTCGTCCACAATGAGCAGTTCTTC
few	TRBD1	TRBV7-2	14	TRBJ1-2	CASSLATGDYGYTF	TGTGCCAGCAGCTTAGCGACAGGGGATTATGGCTACACCTTC
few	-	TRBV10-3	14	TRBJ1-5	CAARDVETNQPQHF	TGTGCCGCGCGAGATGTGGAGACCAATCAGCCCCAGCATTTT
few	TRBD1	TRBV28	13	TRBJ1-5	CASSGGRNQPQHF	TGTGCCAGCTCAGGGGGCCGCAATCAGCCCCAGCATTTT
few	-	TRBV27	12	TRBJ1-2	CASSMGDYGYTF	TGTGCCAGCAGTATGGGTGACTATGGCTACACCTTC
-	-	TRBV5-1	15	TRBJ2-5	CASSLARGAAETQYF	TGCGCCAGCAGCTTGGCCCGAGGGGCGGCAGAGACCCAGTACTTC
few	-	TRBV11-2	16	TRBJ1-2	CASSPLLGGRVYGYTF	TGTGCCAGCAGCCCCCTTCTGGGTGGGCGCGTCTATGGCTACACCTTC
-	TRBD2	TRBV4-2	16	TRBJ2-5	CASSQGGPSGRETQYF	TGTGCCAGCAGCCAAGGGGGCCCTAGCGGGAGGGAGACCCAGTACTTC
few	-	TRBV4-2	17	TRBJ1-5	CASSRLSAQVKNQPQHF	TGTGCCAGCAGCCGCTTATCTGCGCAGGTAAAAAATCAGCCCCAGCATTTT
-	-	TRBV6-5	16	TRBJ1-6	CASSYSLSSYNSPLHF	TGTGCCAGCAGTTACTCGCTCTCCTCCTATAATTCACCCCTCCACTTT
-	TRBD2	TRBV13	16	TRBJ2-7	CASSFPTSGSHYEQYF	TGTGCCAGCAGCTTCCCCACTAGCGGGAGTCACTACGAGCAGTACTTC
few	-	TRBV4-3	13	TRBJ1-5	CASSRGSNQPQHF	TGCGCCAGCAGCCGGGGGAGCAATCAGCCCCAGCATTTT
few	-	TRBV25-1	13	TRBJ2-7	CASSVHTTYEQYF	TGTGCCAGCAGTGTCCACACCACATACGAGCAGTACTTC
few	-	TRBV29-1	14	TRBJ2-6	CSVFNFSGANVLTF	TGCAGCGTTTTTAATTTCTCTGGGGCCAACGTCCTGACTTTC
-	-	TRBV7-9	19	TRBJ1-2	CASSLRIRHKGEANYGYTF	TGTGCCAGCAGCTTAAGGATCCGACACAAAGGGGAAGCTAACTATGGCTACACCTTC
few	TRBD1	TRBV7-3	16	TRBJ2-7	CASSPAPGQGAEEQYF	TGTGCCAGCAGCCCGGCACCGGGACAGGGGGCGGAGGAGCAGTACTTC
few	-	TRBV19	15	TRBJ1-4	CASRLHGATNEKLFF	TGTGCCAGTAGACTTCACGGTGCAACTAATGAAAAACTGTTTTTT
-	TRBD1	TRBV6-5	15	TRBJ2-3	CASSYFGTGVDTQYF	TGTGCCAGCAGTTACTTCGGGACAGGGGTAGATACGCAGTATTTT
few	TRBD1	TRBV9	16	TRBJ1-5	CASSPGGQAAGQPQHF	TGTGCCAGCAGCCCGGGCGGACAGGCGGCCGGTCAGCCCCAGCATTTT
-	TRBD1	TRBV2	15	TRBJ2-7	CASIQTGMSSYEQYF	TGTGCCAGCATTCAGACAGGGATGAGCTCCTACGAGCAGTACTTC
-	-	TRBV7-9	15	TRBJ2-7	CASSLERGKSYEQYF	TGTGCCAGCAGCTTAGAGCGAGGGAAGTCCTACGAGCAGTACTTC